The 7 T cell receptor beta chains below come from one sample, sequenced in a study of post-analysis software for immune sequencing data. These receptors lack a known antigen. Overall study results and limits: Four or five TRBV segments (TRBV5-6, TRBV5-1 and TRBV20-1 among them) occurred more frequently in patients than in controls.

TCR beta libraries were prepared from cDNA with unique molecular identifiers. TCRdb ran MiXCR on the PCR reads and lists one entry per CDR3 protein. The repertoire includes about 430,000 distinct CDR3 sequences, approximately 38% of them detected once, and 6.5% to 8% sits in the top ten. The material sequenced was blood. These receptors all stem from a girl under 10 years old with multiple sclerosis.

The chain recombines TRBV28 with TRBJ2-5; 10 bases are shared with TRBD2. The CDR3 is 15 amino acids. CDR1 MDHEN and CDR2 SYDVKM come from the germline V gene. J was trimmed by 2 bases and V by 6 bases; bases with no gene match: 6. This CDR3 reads CASRTPSGSQETQYF. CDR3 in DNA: TGTGCCAGCAGGACGCCTAGCGGGAGTCAAGAGACCCAGTACTTC.

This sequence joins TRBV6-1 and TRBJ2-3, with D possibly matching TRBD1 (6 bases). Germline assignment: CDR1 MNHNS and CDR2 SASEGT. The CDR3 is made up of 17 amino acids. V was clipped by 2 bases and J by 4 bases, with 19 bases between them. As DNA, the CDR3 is TGTGCCAGCAGTGAACATGGGAATTACAGGGCCTCAGATACGCAGTATTTT. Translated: CASSEHGNYRASDTQYF.

The CDR3 loop is CASSQDRRGTSTDTQYF. The CDR3 DNA follows: TGCGCCAGCAGCCAAGATCGGAGAGGGACTAGCACAGATACGCAGTATTTT. The chain recombines TRBV4-3 with TRBJ2-3, with a weak D call TRBD2 (6 bases). Trimming left V 0 bases short and J 0 bases short, with 13 bases between. The germline CDR1 and CDR2 sequences are LGHNA and YSLEER. The CDR3 runs 17 residues.

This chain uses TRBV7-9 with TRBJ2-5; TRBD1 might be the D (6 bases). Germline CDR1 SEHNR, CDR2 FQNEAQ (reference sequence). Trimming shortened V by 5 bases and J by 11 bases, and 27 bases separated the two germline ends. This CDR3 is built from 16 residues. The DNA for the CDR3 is TGTGCCAGCAGCCATCGACAGGACGTCTCCTACAATGAGCAGTACTTC. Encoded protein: CASSHRQDVSYNEQYF.

The chain's CDR3 is CSARDPSGSYNEQFF. As DNA, the CDR3 is TGCAGTGCTAGAGACCCTAGCGGGAGCTACAATGAGCAGTTCTTC. The V call is TRBV20-1, the J call TRBJ2-1; 10 bases align to TRBD2. The CDR3 covers 15 residues. Germline V CDR1 and CDR2: DFQATT, SNEGSKA (reference sequence). J was trimmed by 3 bases and V by 0 bases; bases with no gene match: 2.

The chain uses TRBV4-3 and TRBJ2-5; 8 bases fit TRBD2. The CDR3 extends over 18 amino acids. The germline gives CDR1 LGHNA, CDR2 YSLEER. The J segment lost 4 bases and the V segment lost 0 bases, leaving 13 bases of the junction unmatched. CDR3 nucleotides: TGCGCCAGCAGCCAAGATATTGTTCGGACGGGAGGGACAGAGACCCAGTACTTC. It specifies CASSQDIVRTGGTETQYF.

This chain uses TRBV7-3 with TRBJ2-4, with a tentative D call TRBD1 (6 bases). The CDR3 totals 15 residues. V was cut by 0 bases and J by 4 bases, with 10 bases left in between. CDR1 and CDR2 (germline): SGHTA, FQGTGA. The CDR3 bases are TGTGCCAGCAGCTTAACTGGGGACAAGAAAAACATTCAGTACTTC. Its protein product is CASSLTGDKKNIQYF.